The 21 T cell receptor beta chains given below trace back to one sample, sequenced in a study of cytomegalovirus exposure and HLA in healthy donors. With 60 Vbeta and 13 Jbeta primers, the PCR was carried out. The assay was immunoSEQ multiplex PCR, and TCRdb's table has in-frame clones only and misses some. Here the sample spans approximately 100,000 clones, approximately 70% being singletons. The specimen sequenced was PBMCs. These receptors all stem from a woman aged 18-30 years in good health and CMV-seropositive.

V is TRBV6-4 and J is TRBJ2-7; TRBD2 agrees at 14 bases. Germline V gives CDR1 MRHNA, CDR2 SNTAGT. J gave up 5 bases and V 5 bases, and 17 bases lay outside the gene matches. There are 19 residues in the CDR3. CDR3 amino acids: CASSLFGTSGSVKGNEQYF. Written as DNA, the CDR3 is TGTGCCAGCAGTTTGTTTGGGACTAGCGGGAGTGTGAAGGGGAACGAGCAGTACTTC.

This clone was seen a single time. This chain connects TRBV29-1 to TRBJ2-1; D possibly corresponds to TRBD1 (5 bases). Trimming pared 7 bases from V and 5 bases from J, leaving 15 bases between. Germline values: CDR1 SQVTM, CDR2 ANQGSEA. The CDR3 has 13 amino acids. CDR3 nucleotide sequence: TGCAGCGCCGTGGGGCCCGCGCACAATGAGCAGTTCTTC. Protein product: CSAVGPAHNEQFF.

This clone was seen a few times. This chain uses TRBV5-4 with TRBJ2-7; 13 nucleotides match TRBD2. CDR3 length: 15 residues. V shed 3 bases, J shed 4 bases, and the junction held 4 bases outside the gene matches. Germline V CDR1 and CDR2: SGHNT, YYREEE (reference sequence). CDR3 sequence (DNA): TGTGCCAGCAGCTCGGGGACTAGCGGGATGTACGAGCAGTACTTC. Amino acids: CASSSGTSGMYEQYF.

The rearrangement links TRBV7-2 to TRBJ1-1; D might be TRBD1 (6 bases). The CDR3 extends over 18 amino acids. Germline V lookup: CDR1 SGHTA, CDR2 FQGNSA. Trimming removed 1 base from V and 2 bases from J, with 20 bases in between. In DNA form, the CDR3 reads TGTGCCAGCAGCTTAGTGGGGGGAGGGGGAAGAGGAAACACTGAAGCTTTCTTT. Encoded protein: CASSLVGGGGRGNTEAFF. Looking up the rest from reference TRBV7-2 and TRBJ1-1 gives the full variable domain: GAGVSQSPSNKVTEKGKDVELRCDPISGHTALYWYRQSLGQGLEFLIYFQGNSAPDKSGLPSDRFSAERTGGSVSTLTIQRTQQEDSAVYLCASSLVGGGGRGNTEAFFGQGTRLTVV.

V and J are TRBV15 and TRBJ2-1; 11 bases are shared with TRBD2. In germline, CDR1 is LNHNV, CDR2 YYDKDF (reference sequence). The CDR3 has 16 amino acids. The trim removed 6 bases at V and 6 bases at J, leaving 10 bases unmatched. The CDR3 is CATREAGTSGFNEQFF. As DNA, the CDR3 is TGTGCCACCAGAGAAGCCGGGACTAGCGGATTCAATGAGCAGTTCTTC.

This clone has a handful of counts. The chain recombines TRBV28 with TRBJ2-7, with 8 nucleotides matching TRBD2. V dropped 2 bases and J dropped 3; count of bases not matched to a gene: 6. CDR3 length: 15 residues. From germline, CDR1 is MDHEN and CDR2 SYDVKM. The CDR3 DNA reads TGTGCCAGCAGTTTAATCACGGGGGGGAACTACGAGCAGTACTTC. Translating it yields CASSLITGGNYEQYF. Looking up the rest from reference TRBV28 and TRBJ2-7 gives the full variable domain: DVKVTQSSRYLVKRTGEKVFLECVQDMDHENMFWYRQDPGLGLRLIYFSYDVKMKEKGDIPEGYSVSREKKERFSLILESASTNQTSMYLCASSLITGGNYEQYFGPGTRLTVT.

This clone has only one observation. The chain employs TRBV28 and TRBJ1-4; D perhaps matches TRBD1 (6 bases). This CDR3 contains 16 residues. Per germline, CDR1 MDHEN and CDR2 SYDVKM. Trimming left V 2 bases short and J 1 base short, with 11 bases between. The CDR3: CASSLMTGKTNEKLFF. The CDR3 nucleotides read TGTGCCAGCAGTTTAATGACAGGAAAAACTAATGAAAAACTGTTTTTT.

The sample holds a few counts of this clone. The rearrangement links TRBV30 to TRBJ1-5, with a weak D call TRBD1 (5 bases). Germline loops: CDR1 GTSNPN, CDR2 SVGIG (reference sequence). V shed 6 bases and J shed 5 bases, with 17 bases lying between them. CDR3 length equals 14 residues. The CDR3 here is CACSPGRGDQPQHF. The CDR3, as DNA: TGTGCCTGCTCCCCAGGGAGGGGAGATCAGCCCCAGCATTTT.

V and J are TRBV7-9 and TRBJ2-2; 7 nucleotides align to TRBD1. CDR3 size: 15 residues. V was pared by 1 base and J by 5 bases, with 4 bases of the junction left unmatched. Per the germline V gene, CDR1 is SEHNR and CDR2 is FQNEAQ (reference sequence). The CDR3 coding sequence is TGTGCCAGCAGCTTAGTACAGGGGTGGACCGGGGAGCTGTTTTTT. Translated: CASSLVQGWTGELFF. The whole variable domain, filled in from reference TRBV7-9 and TRBJ2-2, reads DTGVSQNPRHKITKRGQNVTFRCDPISEHNRLYWYRQTLGQGPEFLTYFQNEAQLEKSRLLSDRFSAERPKGSFSTLEIQRTEQGDSAMYLCASSLVQGWTGELFFGEGSRLTVL.

This chain uses TRBV7-2 with TRBJ2-4; D is undetermined. Trimming stripped 2 bases from V and 6 bases from J, with 14 bases between. The CDR3 extends over 15 amino acids. Looked up from germline, CDR1 is SGHTA and CDR2 is FQGNSA. CDR3 sequence: CASSLIGQASNIQYF. CDR3 coding DNA: TGTGCCAGCAGCTTAATTGGCCAGGCCTCAAACATTCAGTACTTC.

The CDR3 sequence: CASSQYVGLANSYNEQFF. CDR3 sequence (DNA): TGCGCCAGCAGTCAATATGTAGGGCTAGCGAACTCCTACAATGAGCAGTTCTTC. The V gene is TRBV23-1, the J gene TRBJ2-1; possible D gene TRBD2, 6 bases. Being an ORF, TRBV23-1 has a function that is uncertain. This CDR3 contains 18 residues. The germline V and J ends were trimmed by 1 base and 0 bases, with 16 bases remaining between them.

The CDR3 here is CASSPGQANYGYTF. Here the CDR3 DNA reads TGCGCCAGCAGCCCCGGACAGGCTAACTATGGCTACACCTTC. The rearrangement links TRBV5-1 to TRBJ1-2, with 7 bases aligning to TRBD1. V dropped 4 bases and J dropped 0; count of bases not matched to a gene: 3. This CDR3 contains 14 residues. CDR1 is SGHRS and CDR2 is YFSETQ in the germline V gene.

The chain uses TRBV5-1 and TRBJ2-3; tentative D call: TRBD2 (5 bases). V was trimmed by 2 bases and J by 1 base, leaving 17 bases between them. CDR1 and CDR2 (germline): SGHRS, YFSETQ. The CDR3 contains 17 residues. CDR3 bases: TGCGCCAGCAGCTTTATAGGACTCGCAGAGGGCACAGATACGCAGTATTTT. Protein sequence: CASSFIGLAEGTDTQYF.

The chain joins TRBV5-1 to TRBJ2-3, with D possibly matching TRBD1 (6 bases). Between the trimmed V and J ends, which lost 1 base and 3 bases, there was a span of 12 bases. The CDR3 covers 15 residues. Germline CDR1 reads SGHRS; CDR2 reads YFSETQ. The CDR3 nucleotides are TGCGCCAGCAGCTTGTGGGGCAGGGGTACAGATACGCAGTATTTT. Translated: CASSLWGRGTDTQYF.

The V call is TRBV30, the J call TRBJ2-1; 8 bases are shared with TRBD2. The V segment lost 8 bases and the J segment 2 bases; nucleotides outside the gene matches: 11. Germline V gene lookup returns CDR1 GTSNPN and CDR2 SVGIG (reference sequence). This CDR3 has 15 amino acids. In nucleotides, the CDR3 is TGTGCCGGGTGTAACGGGAGGGTCCCCTACAATGAGCAGTTCTTC. Translating it yields CAGCNGRVPYNEQFF.

The J gene is TRBJ1-2, the V gene TRBV7-9; D is undetermined. Germline V gene data show CDR1 as SEHNR and CDR2 as FQNEAQ (reference sequence). The V gene lost 1 base and the J gene lost 6 bases, with 12 bases spanning the gap. CDR3 length: 14 amino acids. In nucleotides, the CDR3 is TGTGCCAGCAGCTTAGGATCCGGGATTGATGGCTACACCTTC. Amino acid sequence: CASSLGSGIDGYTF.

This clone was recorded a few times. This chain connects TRBV7-3 to TRBJ2-3; a weak D match, TRBD2 (6 bases). V lost 3 bases and J 6 bases, leaving 13 bases between the germline ends. The CDR3 runs to 14 residues. Germline V gene data show CDR1 as SGHTA and CDR2 as FQGTGA. As DNA, the CDR3 is TGTGCCAGCAGCTTCTTGGAGGGGTCCGATACGCAGTATTTT. It encodes CASSFLEGSDTQYF. The complete variable domain, with remaining parts taken from reference TRBV7-3 and TRBJ2-3, reads GAGVSQTPSNKVTEKGKYVELRCDPISGHTALYWYRQSLGQGPEFLIYFQGTGAADDSGLPNDRFFAVRPEGSVSTLKIQRTERGDSAVYLCASSFLEGSDTQYFGPGTRLTVL.

The rearrangement joins TRBV4-1 to TRBJ1-5, with D perhaps TRBD1 (5 bases). V gave up 0 bases and J gave up 0 bases, with 9 bases separating them. The CDR3 covers 16 residues. Germline CDR1 MGHRA, CDR2 YSYEKL. The CDR3 bases are TGCGCCAGCAGCCAAGACCCAGGGATTAGCAATCAGCCCCAGCATTTT. Translating it yields CASSQDPGISNQPQHF.

J is TRBJ2-1 and V is TRBV19; D uncertain. This CDR3 is built from 13 residues. Germline CDR1 reads LNHDA; CDR2 reads SQIVND (reference sequence). V lost 1 base to trimming and J lost 4 bases, with 5 bases between them. For the CDR3, the DNA is TGTGCCAGTAGTATAGCAGTTTACAATGAGCAGTTCTTC. Encoded protein: CASSIAVYNEQFF. The full variable domain, its missing parts supplied by reference TRBV19 and TRBJ2-1, is DGGITQSPKYLFRKEGQNVTLSCEQNLNHDAMYWYRQDPGQGLRLIYYSQIVNDFQKGDIAEGYSVSREKKESFPLTVTSAQKNPTAFYLCASSIAVYNEQFFGPGTRLTVL.

The V and J genes are TRBV7-2 and TRBJ2-4, with 11 bases lining up with TRBD2. With V trimmed by 1 base and J by 0 bases, 2 bases remained unmatched. This CDR3 is built from 17 residues. Germline V CDR1 and CDR2: SGHTA, FQGNSA. The CDR3 DNA reads as TGTGCCAGCAGCTTAGGCGGACTAGCGGGAGCCAAAAACATTCAGTACTTC. Amino acid sequence: CASSLGGLAGAKNIQYF.

The chain recombines TRBV28 with TRBJ2-1, with TRBD2 matching over 9 bases. V trimming: 5 bases; J trimming: 7 bases; junction bases outside the gene matches: 18. The CDR3 is made up of 18 amino acids. Germline V gene lookup returns CDR1 MDHEN and CDR2 SYDVKM. CDR3 in DNA: TGTGCCAGCAGTCCACCAGGCGGATTAGCGGGAGTATCAAATGAGCAGTTCTTC. Amino acids: CASSPPGGLAGVSNEQFF.